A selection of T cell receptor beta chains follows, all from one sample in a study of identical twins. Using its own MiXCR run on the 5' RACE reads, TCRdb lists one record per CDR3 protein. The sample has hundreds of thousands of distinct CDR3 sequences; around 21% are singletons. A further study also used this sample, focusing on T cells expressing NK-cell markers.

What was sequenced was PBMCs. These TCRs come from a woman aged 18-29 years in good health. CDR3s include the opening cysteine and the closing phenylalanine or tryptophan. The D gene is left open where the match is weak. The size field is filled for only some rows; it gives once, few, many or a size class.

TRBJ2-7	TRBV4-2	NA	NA	TGTGCCAGCAGCCCTGGAGGATCCGAGGAGCAGTACTTC	CASSPGGSEEQYF
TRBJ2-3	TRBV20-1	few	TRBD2	TGCAGTGCGAACAGCGGGGGGAACACAGATACGCAGTATTTT	CSANSGGNTDTQYF
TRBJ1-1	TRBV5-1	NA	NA	TGCGCCAGCAGCGTTAACCTTGGGAACACTGAAGCTTTCTTT	CASSVNLGNTEAFF
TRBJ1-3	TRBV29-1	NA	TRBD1	TGCAGCGTAGCCCCGGGACAGGGAGGAAACACCATATATTTT	CSVAPGQGGNTIYF
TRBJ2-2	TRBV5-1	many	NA	TGCGCCAGCAGCTTGGTTGCGTCCCAAAGCGGGGAGCTGTTTTTT	CASSLVASQSGELFF
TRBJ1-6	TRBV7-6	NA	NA	TGTGCCAGCAGCTTAGAGGGGAGGTCACCCCTCCACTTT	CASSLEGRSPLHF
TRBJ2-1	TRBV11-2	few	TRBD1	TGTGCCAGCAGCTCACAGGGGGTGGTTGAGCAGTTCTTC	CASSSQGVVEQFF
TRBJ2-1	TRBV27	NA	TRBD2	TGTGCCAGCAGTTCTTGGACTAGCGGGAGGCGGGTCAATGAGCAGTTCTTC	CASSSWTSGRRVNEQFF
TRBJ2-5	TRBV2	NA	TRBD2	TGTGCCAGCAGCGCAACTAGCGGGAGGAGAGAGACCCAGTACTTC	CASSATSGRRETQYF
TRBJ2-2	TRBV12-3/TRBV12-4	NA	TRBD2	TGTGCCAGCCGCCCTAGCGGGAGGGCCGGGACCGGGGAGCTGTTTTTT	CASRPSGRAGTGELFF
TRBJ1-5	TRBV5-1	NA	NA	TGCGCCAGCAGCCCCGTTCCAGGGTCAGACAATCAGCCCCAGCATTTT	CASSPVPGSDNQPQHF
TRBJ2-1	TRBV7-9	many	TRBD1	TGTGCCAGCAGCGACACCGCCGGGACAGGGTACAATGAGCAGTTCTTC	CASSDTAGTGYNEQFF
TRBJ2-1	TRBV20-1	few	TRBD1	TGCAGTGCTATATCGATGACAGGGGGCTACAATGAGCAGTTCTTC	CSAISMTGGYNEQFF
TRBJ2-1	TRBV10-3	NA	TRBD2	TGTGCCATCAGTGATTCCCGGGAGGTCTACAATGAGCAGTTCTTC	CAISDSREVYNEQFF
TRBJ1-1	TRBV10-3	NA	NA	TGTGCCATCATCCAGGAGAGTTTCACTGAAGCTTTCTTT	CAIIQESFTEAFF
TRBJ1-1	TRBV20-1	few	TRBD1	TGCAGTGCCACTACAGGGGGCATCACTGAAGCTTTCTTT	CSATTGGITEAFF
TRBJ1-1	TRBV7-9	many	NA	TGTGCCAGCAGCCCGTCCAGGGTCCCTGAAGCTTTCTTT	CASSPSRVPEAFF
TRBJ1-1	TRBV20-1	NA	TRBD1	TGCAGTGCTAGTAGGACAGGGACGGGCACTGAAGCTTTCTTT	CSASRTGTGTEAFF
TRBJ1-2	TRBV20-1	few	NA	TGCAGTGCGGGAAGTAGTCCCTATGGCTACACCTTC	CSAGSSPYGYTF
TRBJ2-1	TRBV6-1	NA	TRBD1	TGTGCCATTACCGGGACAGGGCTGTACAATGAGCAGTTCTTC	CAITGTGLYNEQFF
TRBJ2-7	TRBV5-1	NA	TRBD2	TGCGCCAGCAGCTTGGCCGGTGAACCTACTAGCGGGAGTAACTTC	CASSLAGEPTSGSNF
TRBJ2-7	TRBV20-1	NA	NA	TGCAGTGCTTCCCCGGAGAGCTACCCTACCTACGAGCAGTACTTC	CSASPESYPTYEQYF
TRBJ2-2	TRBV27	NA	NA	TGTGCCAGCAGTTCATCCAGGAACACCGGGGAGCTGTTTTTT	CASSSSRNTGELFF
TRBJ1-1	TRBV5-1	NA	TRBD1	TGCGCCAGCAGGACAGGGCGGATCGCTGAAGCTTTCTTT	CASRTGRIAEAFF
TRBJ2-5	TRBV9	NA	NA	TGTGCCAGCAGCGTAGACCTCGGGAGTGTAGAGACCCAGTACTTC	CASSVDLGSVETQYF
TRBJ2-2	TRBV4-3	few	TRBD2	TGCGCCAGCAGCCAAGACACCAGCGGGATGCCTCCCGCGGAGCTGTTTTTT	CASSQDTSGMPPAELFF
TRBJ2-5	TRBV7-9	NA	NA	TGTGCCAGCAGCTTCGGGGACACTCTGGTCGGGGAGACCCAGTACTTC	CASSFGDTLVGETQYF
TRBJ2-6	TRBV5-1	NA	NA	TGCGCCAGCAGCTTGGAGGGCGGCGGCTCTGGGGCCAACGTCCTGACTTTC	CASSLEGGGSGANVLTF
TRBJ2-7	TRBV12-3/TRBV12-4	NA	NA	TGTGCCAGCAGCCCCTCCCGGGGGCGAGTGCACGAGCAGTACTTC	CASSPSRGRVHEQYF
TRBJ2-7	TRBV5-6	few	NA	TGTGCCAGCAGCCGGCAAGGCCCCTACGAGCAGTACTTC	CASSRQGPYEQYF
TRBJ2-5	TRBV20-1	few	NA	TGCAGTGCTAGAGATAGTAGCGGAGAGACCCAGTACTTC	CSARDSSGETQYF
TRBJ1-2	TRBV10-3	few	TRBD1	TGTGCAGTAGAAGGACGGGACAGGTCCTTGGATGCTAACTATGGCTACACCTTC	CAVEGRDRSLDANYGYTF
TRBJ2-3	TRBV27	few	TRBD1	TGTGCCAGCACTCGGGGACAGGGGCCGTTCACAGATACGCAGTATTTT	CASTRGQGPFTDTQYF
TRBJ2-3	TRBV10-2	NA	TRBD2	TGCGCCAGCAGCGCTAGCGGGAGATCAGATACGCAGTATTTT	CASSASGRSDTQYF
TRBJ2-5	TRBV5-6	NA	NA	TGTGCCAGCAGCTTGGATCCTAAACAAGAGACCCAGTACTTC	CASSLDPKQETQYF
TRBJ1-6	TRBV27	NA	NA	TGTGCCAGCAGTTTATTCGTGGGGGATTCACCCCTCCACTTT	CASSLFVGDSPLHF
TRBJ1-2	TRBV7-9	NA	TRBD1	TGTGCCAGCAGCCGAGGCGGGACAGGGGGGTATGGCTACACCTTC	CASSRGGTGGYGYTF
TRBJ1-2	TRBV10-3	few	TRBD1	TGTGCCAGCAAGACAGGGGCGGCTTTGGGGTATGGCTACACCTTC	CASKTGAALGYGYTF
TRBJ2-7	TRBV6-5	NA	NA	TGTGCCAGCAGTTACTCAAGGCAGATCTACGAGCAGTACTTC	CASSYSRQIYEQYF
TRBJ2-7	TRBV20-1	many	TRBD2	TGCAGTGCTAGAGATGTGGCGGGAGGTGCCTACGAGCAGTACTTC	CSARDVAGGAYEQYF
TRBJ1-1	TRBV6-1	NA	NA	TGTGCCAGCACCCAAAAGGGGGAGAACACTGAAGCTTTCTTT	CASTQKGENTEAFF
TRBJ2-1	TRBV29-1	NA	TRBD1	TGCAGCGTGAAGGGGACAGTGGGATACAATGAGCAGTTCTTC	CSVKGTVGYNEQFF
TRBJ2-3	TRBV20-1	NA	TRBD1	TGCAGTGCGAGGAGGACAGGGGTTAGCACAGATACGCAGTATTTT	CSARRTGVSTDTQYF
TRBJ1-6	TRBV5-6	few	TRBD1	TGTGCCAGCAGACCTAGGGACAGGGGATCACCCCTCCACTTT	CASRPRDRGSPLHF
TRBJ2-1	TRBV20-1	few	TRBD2	TGCAGTGCTAGAGATGGCCGGGGGGGCTCCTACAATGAGCAGTTCTTC	CSARDGRGGSYNEQFF
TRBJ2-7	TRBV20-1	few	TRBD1	TGCAGTGTTTCGACAGGGAGCCGGTTGTACGAGCAGTACTTC	CSVSTGSRLYEQYF
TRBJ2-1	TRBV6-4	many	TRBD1	TGTGCCAGCGCAGTCGACAGGGAACATGAGCAGTTCTTC	CASAVDREHEQFF
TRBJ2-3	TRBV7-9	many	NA	TGTGCCAGCAGCACGAGCGACGGGACGTACGGGGGAGATACGCAGTATTTT	CASSTSDGTYGGDTQYF
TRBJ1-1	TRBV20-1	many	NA	TGCAGTGCAGCCCGGCGAGGCACTGAAGCTTTCTTT	CSAARRGTEAFF
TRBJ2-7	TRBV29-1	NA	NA	TGCAGCGTTCTAACCGGGACAAGCTCCTACGAGCAGTACTTC	CSVLTGTSSYEQYF
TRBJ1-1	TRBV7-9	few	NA	TGTGCCAGCAGCCCCCTGGGGCCGTTGAACACTGAAGCTTTCTTT	CASSPLGPLNTEAFF
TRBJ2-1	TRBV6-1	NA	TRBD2	TGTGCCAGCAGTCCCCCTAGCGGGAGGGACGCAGGTATATCCAATGAGCAGTTCTTC	CASSPPSGRDAGISNEQFF
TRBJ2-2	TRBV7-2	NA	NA	TGTGCCAGCAGCCCCCATCCAGCCGGGGAGCTGTTTTTT	CASSPHPAGELFF
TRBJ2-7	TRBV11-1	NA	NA	TGTGCCAGCAGCTTCTTTCAGGGTTACGAGCAGTACTTC	CASSFFQGYEQYF
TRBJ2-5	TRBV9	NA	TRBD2	TGTGCCAGCAGCCCTTCCTCGGGGGGGACCCAGTACTTC	CASSPSSGGTQYF